The 6 T cell receptor beta chains in this list originate from one sample, sequenced in a study of cytomegalovirus exposure and HLA in healthy donors. The PCR contained 60 Vbeta and 13 Jbeta primers. Profiling relied on immunoSEQ multiplex PCR, and the TCRdb table lists in-frame clones only, not all of them. The table has around 160,000 clones, approximately 67% seen once. The sequencing input was PBMCs. The receptors were sampled from a woman younger than 35 in good health and CMV-seropositive.

J is TRBJ2-5 and V is TRBV10-3; the match to TRBD2 covers 9 bases. Germline CDR1 ENHRY, CDR2 SYGVKD. V lost 0 bases and J lost 5; bases outside the gene matches: 10. The CDR3 contains 17 residues. This chain's CDR3 is CAISESIAGVVTETQYF. The DNA for the CDR3 is TGTGCCATCAGTGAGTCGATAGCGGGGGTAGTCACGGAGACCCAGTACTTC.

The V call is TRBV15, the J call TRBJ1-5; 9 bases are a match to TRBD1. Trimming cost V 3 bases and J 6 bases; bases outside gene matches: 12. Germline loops: CDR1 LNHNV, CDR2 YYDKDF (reference sequence). There are 17 residues in the CDR3. CDR3 nucleotide sequence: TGTGCCACCAGCAGGGTCCCGGGACAGGGCTGGGGTCAGCCCCAGCATTTT. Translating it yields CATSRVPGQGWGQPQHF. Together with reference TRBV15 and TRBJ1-5, the CDR3 gives the full variable domain: DAMVIQNPRYQVTQFGKPVTLSCSQTLNHNVMYWYQQKSSQAPKLLFHYYDKDFNNEADTPDNFQSRRPNTSFCFLDIRSPGLGDTAMYLCATSRVPGQGWGQPQHFGDGTRLSIL.

This clone was observed a few times. The chain links TRBV6-5 to TRBJ2-1; tentative D call: TRBD1 (6 bases). Germline CDR1 MNHEY, CDR2 SVGAGI. V shed 7 bases and J shed 5 bases, with 12 bases lying between them. CDR3 length equals 13 residues. CDR3: CASTNRDHNEQFF. The CDR3 region has the DNA TGTGCCAGCACTAACAGGGACCACAATGAGCAGTTCTTC.

The V gene is TRBV4-1, the J gene TRBJ1-5; TRBD1 aligns across 7 bases. Germline CDR1 is MGHRA and CDR2 is YSYEKL. The CDR3 spans 17 residues. Trimming at V came to 0 bases and at J to 6 bases, leaving 11 bases not matched to a gene. The CDR3 coding sequence is TGCGCCAGCAGCCAAGAAGGGGCAGGGGGTGGTACTCAGCCCCAGCATTTT. Its protein is CASSQEGAGGGTQPQHF.

V gene TRBV9 combines with J gene TRBJ2-7; 13 bases align to TRBD2. V lost 3 bases, J lost 3 bases, and 6 bases stayed unmatched. The CDR3 is made up of 16 amino acids. CDR1 and CDR2 (germline): SGDLS, YYNGEE. CDR3 nucleotide sequence: TGTGCCAGCAGCGCAAGACTAGCGGGAGGACTCTACGAGCAGTACTTC. Protein: CASSARLAGGLYEQYF.

This chain connects TRBV7-2 to TRBJ2-2; a weak D match, TRBD2 (5 bases). Per the germline V gene, CDR1 is SGHTA and CDR2 is FQGNSA. This CDR3 contains 16 residues. V was shortened by 5 bases and J by 3 bases, with 16 bases between the two germline ends. This CDR3 is CASSIQASRHTGELFF. The CDR3 DNA reads TGTGCCAGCAGCATCCAGGCTAGCAGACACACCGGGGAGCTGTTTTTT.